This T cell receptor (beta chain) was documented in a study of cytomegalovirus exposure and HLA in healthy donors. TCRdb's copy holds only in-frame clones and misses some; the assay was immunoSEQ multiplex PCR. The sample gives about 150,000 clones, 85% to 90% of which show up once; about 3.5% is in the top ten. This receptor was taken from a woman in her late teens or twenties in good health and CMV-seropositive. Source material: PBMCs.

The CDR3 reads CASSLGSGRDEQFF. In nucleotides, the CDR3 is TGTGCCAGCAGCTTGGGCTCCGGGAGAGATGAGCAGTTCTTC. This chain uses TRBV11-2 with TRBJ2-1, with D tentatively TRBD2 (6 bases). V was shortened by 3 bases and J by 8 bases, with 14 bases between the two germline ends. CDR1 and CDR2 (germline): SGHAT, FQNNGV. The CDR3 has 14 amino acids.